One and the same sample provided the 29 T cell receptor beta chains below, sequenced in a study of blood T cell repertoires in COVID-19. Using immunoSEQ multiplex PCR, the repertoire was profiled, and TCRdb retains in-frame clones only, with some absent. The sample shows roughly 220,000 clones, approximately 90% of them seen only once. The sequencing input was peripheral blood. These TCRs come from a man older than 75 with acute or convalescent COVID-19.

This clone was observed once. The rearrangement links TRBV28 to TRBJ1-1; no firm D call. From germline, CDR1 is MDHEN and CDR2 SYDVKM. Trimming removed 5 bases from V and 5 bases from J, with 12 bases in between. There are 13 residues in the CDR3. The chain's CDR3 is CASSRLERTEAFF. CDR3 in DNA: TGTGCCAGCAGTCGATTGGAGAGGACTGAAGCTTTCTTT.

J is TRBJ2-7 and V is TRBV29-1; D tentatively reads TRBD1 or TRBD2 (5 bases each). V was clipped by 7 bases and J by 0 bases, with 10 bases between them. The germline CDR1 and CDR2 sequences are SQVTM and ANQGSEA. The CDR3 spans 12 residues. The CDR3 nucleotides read TGCAGCGCGGGACGGGTCTCCTACGAGCAGTACTTC. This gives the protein CSAGRVSYEQYF.

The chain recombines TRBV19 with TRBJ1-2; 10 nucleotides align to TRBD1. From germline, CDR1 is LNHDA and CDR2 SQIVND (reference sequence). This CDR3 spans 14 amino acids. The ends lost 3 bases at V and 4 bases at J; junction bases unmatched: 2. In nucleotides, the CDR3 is TGTGCCAGTAGTATTGGGGACAGGGGCTATGGCTACACCTTC. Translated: CASSIGDRGYGYTF.

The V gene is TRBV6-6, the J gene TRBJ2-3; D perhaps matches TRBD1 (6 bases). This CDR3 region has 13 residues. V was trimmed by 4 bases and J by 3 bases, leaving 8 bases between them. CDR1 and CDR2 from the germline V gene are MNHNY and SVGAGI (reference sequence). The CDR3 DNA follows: TGTGCCAGCAGTTGGGGGACAACAGATACGCAGTATTTT. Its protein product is CASSWGTTDTQYF.

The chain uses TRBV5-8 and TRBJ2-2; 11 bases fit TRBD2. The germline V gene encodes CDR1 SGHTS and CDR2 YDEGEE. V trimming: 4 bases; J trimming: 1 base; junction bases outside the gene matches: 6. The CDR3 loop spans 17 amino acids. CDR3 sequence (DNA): TGTGCCAGCAGCCGGGAAGGACTAGCGGGGAACACCGGGGAGCTGTTTTTT. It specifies CASSREGLAGNTGELFF.

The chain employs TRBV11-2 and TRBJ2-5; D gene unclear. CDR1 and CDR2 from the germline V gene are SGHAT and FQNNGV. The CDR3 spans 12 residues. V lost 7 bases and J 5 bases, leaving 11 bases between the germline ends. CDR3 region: CASNQKLETQYF. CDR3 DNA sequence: TGTGCCAGCAATCAGAAGTTGGAGACCCAGTACTTC.

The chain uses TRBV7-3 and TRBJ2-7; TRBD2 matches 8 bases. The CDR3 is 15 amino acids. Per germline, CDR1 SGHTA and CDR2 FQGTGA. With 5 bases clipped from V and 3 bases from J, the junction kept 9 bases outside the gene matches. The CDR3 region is CASSPGRGTSYEQYF. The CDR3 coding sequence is TGTGCCAGCAGCCCAGGTCGTGGGACTAGCTACGAGCAGTACTTC.

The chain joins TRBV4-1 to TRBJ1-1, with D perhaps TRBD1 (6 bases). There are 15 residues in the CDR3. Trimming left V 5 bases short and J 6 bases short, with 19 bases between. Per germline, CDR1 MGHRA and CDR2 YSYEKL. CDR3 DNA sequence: TGCGCCAGCAGCGGACGCACAGGGATGGGGGCTGAAGCTTTCTTT. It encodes CASSGRTGMGAEAFF.

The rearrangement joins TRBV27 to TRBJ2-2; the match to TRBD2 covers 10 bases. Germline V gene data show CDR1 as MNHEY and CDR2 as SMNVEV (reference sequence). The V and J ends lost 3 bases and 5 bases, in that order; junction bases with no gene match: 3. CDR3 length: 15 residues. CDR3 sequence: CASSFDSGRTGELFF. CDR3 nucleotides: TGTGCCAGCAGTTTTGATAGCGGGAGGACCGGGGAGCTGTTTTTT.

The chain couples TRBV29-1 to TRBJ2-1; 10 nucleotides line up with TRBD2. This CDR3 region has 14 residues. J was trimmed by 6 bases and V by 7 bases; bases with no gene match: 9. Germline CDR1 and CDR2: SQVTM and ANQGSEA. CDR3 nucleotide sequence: TGCAGCGCCGTGACTAGCGGGTATATCAATGAGCAGTTCTTC. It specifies CSAVTSGYINEQFF.

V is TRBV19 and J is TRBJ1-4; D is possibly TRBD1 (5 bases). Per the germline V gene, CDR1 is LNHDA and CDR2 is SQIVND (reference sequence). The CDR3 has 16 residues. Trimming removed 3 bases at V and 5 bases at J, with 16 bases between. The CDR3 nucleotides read TGTGCCAGTAGTATGGTCACTAACAGGCTGAATGAAAAACTGTTTTTT. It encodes CASSMVTNRLNEKLFF.

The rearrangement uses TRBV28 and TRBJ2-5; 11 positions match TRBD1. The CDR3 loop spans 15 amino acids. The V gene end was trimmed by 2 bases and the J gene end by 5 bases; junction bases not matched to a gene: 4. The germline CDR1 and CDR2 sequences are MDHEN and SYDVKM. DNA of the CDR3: TGTGCCAGCAGTTTAGACGGGACAGGGGGTGAGACCCAGTACTTC. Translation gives CASSLDGTGGETQYF. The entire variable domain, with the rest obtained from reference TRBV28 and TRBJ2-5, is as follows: DVKVTQSSRYLVKRTGEKVFLECVQDMDHENMFWYRQDPGLGLRLIYFSYDVKMKEKGDIPEGYSVSREKKERFSLILESASTNQTSMYLCASSLDGTGGETQYFGPGTRLLVL.

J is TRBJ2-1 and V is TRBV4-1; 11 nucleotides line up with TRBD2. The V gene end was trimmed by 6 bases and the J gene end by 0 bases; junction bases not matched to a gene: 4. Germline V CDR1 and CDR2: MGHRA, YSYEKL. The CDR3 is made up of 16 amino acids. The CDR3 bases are TGCGCCAGCAGACTAGCGGGAGACCGCTCCTACAATGAGCAGTTCTTC. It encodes CASRLAGDRSYNEQFF.

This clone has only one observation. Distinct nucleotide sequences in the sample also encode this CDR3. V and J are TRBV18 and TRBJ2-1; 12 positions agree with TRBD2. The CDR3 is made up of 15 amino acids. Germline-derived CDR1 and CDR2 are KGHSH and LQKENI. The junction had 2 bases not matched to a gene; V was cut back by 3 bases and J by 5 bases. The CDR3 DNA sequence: TGTGCCAGCTCACCCAGACTAGCGGGAGACAATGAGCAGTTCTTC. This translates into CASSPRLAGDNEQFF.

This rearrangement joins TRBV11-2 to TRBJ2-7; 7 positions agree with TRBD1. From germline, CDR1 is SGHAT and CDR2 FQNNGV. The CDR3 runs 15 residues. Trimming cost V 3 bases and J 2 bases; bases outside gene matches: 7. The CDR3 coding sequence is TGTGCCAGCAGCTTCTCCCGGACAGGAACCTACGAGCAGTACGTC. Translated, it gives CASSFSRTGTYEQYV.

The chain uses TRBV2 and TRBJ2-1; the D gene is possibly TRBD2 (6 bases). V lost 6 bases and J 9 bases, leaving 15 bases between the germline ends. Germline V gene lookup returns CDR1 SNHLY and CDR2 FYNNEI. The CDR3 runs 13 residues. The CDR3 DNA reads TGTGCCAGCAGCCGGGACTCAGGGCGTGAGCAGTTCTTC. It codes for CASSRDSGREQFF.

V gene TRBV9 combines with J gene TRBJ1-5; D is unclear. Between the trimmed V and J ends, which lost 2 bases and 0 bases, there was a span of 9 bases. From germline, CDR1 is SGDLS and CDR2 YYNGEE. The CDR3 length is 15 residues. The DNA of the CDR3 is TGTGCCAGCAGCGTCTCAGATTTTAGCAATCAGCCCCAGCATTTT. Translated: CASSVSDFSNQPQHF.

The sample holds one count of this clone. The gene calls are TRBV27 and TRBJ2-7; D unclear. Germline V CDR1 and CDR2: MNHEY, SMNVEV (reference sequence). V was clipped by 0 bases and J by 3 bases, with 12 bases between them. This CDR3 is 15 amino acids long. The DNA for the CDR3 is TGTGCCAGCAGTTTATCGTTGGTGGCCGTCTACGAGCAGTACTTC. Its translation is CASSLSLVAVYEQYF.

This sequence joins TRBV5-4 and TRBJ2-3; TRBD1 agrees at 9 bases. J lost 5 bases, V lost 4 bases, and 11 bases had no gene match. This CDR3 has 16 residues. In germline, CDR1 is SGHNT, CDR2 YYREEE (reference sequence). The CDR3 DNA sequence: TGTGCCAGCAGCCCGGTACCCGGGACAGGGATAGATACGCAGTATTTT. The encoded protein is CASSPVPGTGIDTQYF. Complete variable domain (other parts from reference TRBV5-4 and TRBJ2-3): ETGVTQSPTHLIKTRGQQVTLRCSSQSGHNTVSWYQQALGQGPQFIFQYYREEENGRGNFPPRFSGLQFPNYSSELNVNALELDDSALYLCASSPVPGTGIDTQYFGPGTRLTVL.

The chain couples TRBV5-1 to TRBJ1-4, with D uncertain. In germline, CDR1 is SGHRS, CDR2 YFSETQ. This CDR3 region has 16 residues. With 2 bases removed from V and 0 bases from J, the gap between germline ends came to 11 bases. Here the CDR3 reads CASSFGQVATNEKLFF. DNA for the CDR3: TGCGCCAGCAGCTTTGGTCAGGTTGCAACTAATGAAAAACTGTTTTTT.

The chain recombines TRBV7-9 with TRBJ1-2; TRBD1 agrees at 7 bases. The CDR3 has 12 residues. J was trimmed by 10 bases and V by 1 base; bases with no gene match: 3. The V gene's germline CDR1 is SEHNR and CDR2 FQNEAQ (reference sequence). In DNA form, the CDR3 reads TGTGCCAGCAGCTTAGAGACAGGGCCCTACACCTTC. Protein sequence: CASSLETGPYTF. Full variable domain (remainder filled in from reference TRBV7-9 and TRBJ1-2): DTGVSQNPRHKITKRGQNVTFRCDPISEHNRLYWYRQTLGQGPEFLTYFQNEAQLEKSRLLSDRFSAERPKGSFSTLEIQRTEQGDSAMYLCASSLETGPYTFGSGTRLTVV.

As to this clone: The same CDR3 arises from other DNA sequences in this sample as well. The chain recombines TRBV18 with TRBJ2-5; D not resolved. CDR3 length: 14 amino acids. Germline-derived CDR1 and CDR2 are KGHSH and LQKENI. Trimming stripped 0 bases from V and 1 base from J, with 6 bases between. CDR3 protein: CASSPPASQETQYF. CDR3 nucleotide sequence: TGTGCCAGCTCACCACCGGCAAGCCAAGAGACCCAGTACTTC. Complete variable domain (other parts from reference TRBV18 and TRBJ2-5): NAGVMQNPRHLVRRRGQEARLRCSPMKGHSHVYWYRQLPEEGLKFMVYLQKENIIDESGMPKERFSAEFPKEGPSILRIQQVVRGDSAAYFCASSPPASQETQYFGPGTRLLVL.

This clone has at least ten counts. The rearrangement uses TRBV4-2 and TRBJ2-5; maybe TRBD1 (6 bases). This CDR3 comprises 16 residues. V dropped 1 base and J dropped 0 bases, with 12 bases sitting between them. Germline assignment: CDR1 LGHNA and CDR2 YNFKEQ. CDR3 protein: CASSQVHGTNQETQYF. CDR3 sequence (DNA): TGTGCCAGCAGCCAAGTGCACGGGACAAACCAAGAGACCCAGTACTTC.

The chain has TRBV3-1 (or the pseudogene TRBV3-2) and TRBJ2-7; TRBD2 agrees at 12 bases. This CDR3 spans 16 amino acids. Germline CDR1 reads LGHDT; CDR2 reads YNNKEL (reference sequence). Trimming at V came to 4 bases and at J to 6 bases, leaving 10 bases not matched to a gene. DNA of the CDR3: TGTGCCAGCAGCCCCCGGCTAGCGGGAGGGCCTGGCGAGCAGTACGTC. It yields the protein CASSPRLAGGPGEQYV.

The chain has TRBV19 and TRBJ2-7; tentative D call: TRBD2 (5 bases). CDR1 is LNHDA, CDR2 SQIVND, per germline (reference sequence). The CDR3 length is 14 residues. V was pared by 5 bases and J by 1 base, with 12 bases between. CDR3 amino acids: CASSAPGTSYEQYF. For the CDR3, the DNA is TGTGCCAGTAGTGCCCCGGGAACTTCCTACGAGCAGTACTTC.

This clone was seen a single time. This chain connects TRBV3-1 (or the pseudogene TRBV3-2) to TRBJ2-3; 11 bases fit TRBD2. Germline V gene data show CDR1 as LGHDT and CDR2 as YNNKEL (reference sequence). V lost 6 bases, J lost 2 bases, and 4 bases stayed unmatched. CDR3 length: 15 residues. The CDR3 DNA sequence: TGTGCCAGCAGACCGGGACTAGCGGACACAGATACGCAGTATTTT. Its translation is CASRPGLADTDTQYF.

Here the CDR3 reads CASSLPPRGTNTGELFF. In nucleotides, the CDR3 is TGTGCCAGCAGTTTACCCCCCAGGGGAACCAACACCGGGGAGCTGTTTTTT. The gene calls are TRBV28 and TRBJ2-2, with a possible D match to TRBD1 (6 bases). V lost 2 bases, J lost 2 bases, and 15 bases lay in between. This CDR3 is built from 17 residues. The germline CDR1 and CDR2 sequences are MDHEN and SYDVKM. The variable domain in full, with the rest retrieved from reference TRBV28 and TRBJ2-2, is DVKVTQSSRYLVKRTGEKVFLECVQDMDHENMFWYRQDPGLGLRLIYFSYDVKMKEKGDIPEGYSVSREKKERFSLILESASTNQTSMYLCASSLPPRGTNTGELFFGEGSRLTVL.

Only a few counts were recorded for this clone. This chain's CDR3 is CASSTTSGFSYNEQFF. The CDR3 DNA reads TGTGCCAGCAGCACGACTAGCGGGTTCTCCTACAATGAGCAGTTCTTC. This chain connects TRBV2 to TRBJ2-1, with TRBD2 matching 10 bases. The CDR3 covers 16 residues. V lost 6 bases to trimming and J lost 0 bases; unmatched junction nucleotides: 5. Per the germline V gene, CDR1 is SNHLY and CDR2 is FYNNEI.

In DNA, the CDR3 is TGTGCCAGCAGCCAAGGGCGACATGATCGCGAGCAGTACGTC. It yields the protein CASSQGRHDREQYV. The J gene is TRBJ2-7, the V gene TRBV3-1 (or the pseudogene TRBV3-2); D unresolved. V dropped 1 base and J dropped 6 bases, with 13 bases sitting between them. CDR3 length: 14 amino acids. CDR1 and CDR2 from the germline V gene are LGHDT and YNNKEL (reference sequence).